These T cell receptor beta chains were read from a single sample in a study of neoadjuvant anti-PD-1 for oral cavity cancer. Only in-frame clones appear in the TCRdb table, and some are missing; sequencing was by immunoSEQ multiplex PCR. The sample lists about 14,000 clones; under 85% were seen once. The sample consisted of PBMCs, taken after nivolumab (anti-PD-1) treatment. The receptors originated from a person aged 40 to 85 with oral cavity squamous cell carcinoma. Each CDR3 is given with its conserved first and last residue. The D gene is left open where the match is weak. Only part of the rows carry a size: once, few, many, or a class if the clone is expanded.

cdr3_aa	cdr3_nt	v_call	clone_size	d_call	j_call
CASSPPSGQGYNEQYF	TGTGCCAGCAGCCCACCTTCGGGACAGGGTTACAACGAGCAGTACTTC	TRBV21-1	-	-	TRBJ2-7
CASSLGTGGYNEQFF	TGCGCCAGCAGCTTGGGAACAGGGGGCTACAATGAGCAGTTCTTC	TRBV5-1	-	TRBD1	TRBJ2-1
CASRGQGAGELFF	TGCGCCAGCAGAGGACAGGGGGCCGGGGAGCTGTTTTTT	TRBV10-1	-	TRBD1	TRBJ2-2
CASSQSMARGNTEAFF	TGCGCCAGCAGTCAATCGATGGCGAGGGGTAACACTGAAGCTTTCTTT	TRBV23-1	-	-	TRBJ1-1
CASSYGLGNEKLFF	TGTGCCAGCAGTTATGGACTTGGTAATGAAAAACTGTTTTTT	TRBV6-5	-	-	TRBJ1-4
CASSLVTGAQDTQYF	TGCGCCAGCAGCTTGGTAACAGGGGCGCAAGATACGCAGTATTTT	TRBV5-1	-	TRBD1	TRBJ2-3
CASSSSSGAGELFF	TGTGCCAGCAGCTCCAGTAGCGGGGCCGGGGAGCTGTTTTTT	TRBV5-6	-	TRBD2	TRBJ2-2
CATADRAAGQPQHF	TGTGCCACCGCGGACAGGGCCGCAGGTCAGCCCCAGCATTTT	TRBV6-5	-	TRBD1	TRBJ1-5
CASSVGASYEQYF	TGTGCCAGCAGCGTCGGTGCGTCCTACGAGCAGTACTTC	TRBV9	-	-	TRBJ2-7
CASSAQRLAGVQSGDQYF	TGTGCCAGCAGTGCCCAGCGACTAGCGGGAGTTCAGTCGGGTGACCAGTACTTC	TRBV2	-	TRBD2	TRBJ2-5
CAWSPYSSSYNEQFF	TGTGCCTGGAGTCCTTACAGTTCCTCCTACAATGAGCAGTTCTTC	TRBV30	-	-	TRBJ2-1
CASSQGVPTYEQYF	TGTGCCAGCAGCCAAGGAGTGCCTACCTACGAGCAGTACTTC	TRBV7-6	few	-	TRBJ2-7
CASSPAGNEQFF	TGCGCCAGCAGCCCCGCGGGGAATGAGCAGTTCTTC	TRBV5-1	-	-	TRBJ2-1
CASSLSRRGLGAQYF	TGTGCCAGCAGCTTGTCCCGGCGGGGGCTGGGGGCCCAGTACTTC	TRBV14	-	-	TRBJ2-5
CASRDKVASGSMGEQYF	TGTGCCAGCAGAGATAAGGTGGCTAGCGGGAGTATGGGCGAGCAGTACTTC	TRBV7-2	once	TRBD2	TRBJ2-7
CATVLHPRQGDTEAFF	TGCGCCACCGTTCTTCACCCCCGACAGGGGGACACTGAAGCTTTCTTT	TRBV10-1	-	TRBD1	TRBJ1-1
CASSRSGLQETQYF	TGTGCCAGCAGCCGTTCGGGGTTACAAGAGACCCAGTACTTC	TRBV5-4	-	-	TRBJ2-5
CASSGGTDTTNEKLFF	TGCGCCAGCAGCGGAGGGACGGACACAACTAATGAAAAACTGTTTTTT	TRBV5-1	-	-	TRBJ1-4
CASSARYGYTF	TGTGCCAGCAGCGCTCGGTATGGCTACACCTTC	TRBV28	-	-	TRBJ1-2
CASSAMPLPGDEQFF	TGTGCCAGCAGCGCGATGCCACTCCCCGGCGATGAGCAGTTCTTC	TRBV9	-	-	TRBJ2-1
CSVEAGTDTQYF	TGCAGCGTTGAAGCGGGCACAGATACGCAGTATTTT	TRBV29-1	-	-	TRBJ2-3
CASNPGPRFEQFF	TGTGCCAGCAACCCGGGACCCCGATTTGAGCAGTTCTTC	TRBV6-6	-	-	TRBJ2-1
CASSLKGTGGRLGEQYF	TGTGCCAGCAGCTTGAAGGGGACAGGGGGTCGGCTAGGCGAGCAGTACTTC	TRBV5-6	-	TRBD1	TRBJ2-7
CASATGILLDTGELFF	TGTGCCAGCGCGACAGGGATATTGCTTGACACCGGGGAGCTGTTTTTT	TRBV28	few	TRBD1	TRBJ2-2
CASSAGTSGGRYEQYF	TGTGCCAGCAGCGCCGGGACTAGCGGAGGGAGATACGAGCAGTACTTC	TRBV7-8	-	TRBD2	TRBJ2-7
CASSIRGGDGYTF	TGTGCCAGTAGTATACGGGGAGGGGATGGCTACACCTTC	TRBV19	-	-	TRBJ1-2
CASSEASSGGTEQYF	TGTGCCAGCAGTGAAGCTTCCTCCGGGGGGACCGAGCAGTACTTC	TRBV6-1	-	TRBD2	TRBJ2-7
CASSPPSGYEQYF	TGTGCCAGTAGCCCCCCGTCGGGCTACGAGCAGTACTTC	TRBV19	-	-	TRBJ2-7
CASSLRGEETQYF	TGTGCCAGCAGCTTACGAGGGGAAGAGACCCAGTACTTC	TRBV7-9	-	-	TRBJ2-5
CAWETGSGANVLTF	TGTGCCTGGGAGACCGGCTCTGGGGCCAACGTCCTGACTTTC	TRBV30	-	-	TRBJ2-6
CASSDSGPSGGGELFF	TGTGCCAGCAGTGACTCGGGCCCCTCGGGAGGCGGGGAGCTGTTTTTT	TRBV25-1	-	TRBD2	TRBJ2-2
CAAARQGNTGELFF	TGTGCCGCCGCGAGGCAGGGAAACACCGGGGAGCTGTTTTTT	TRBV6-5	-	-	TRBJ2-2
CASRRLSTGTDTQYF	TGTGCCAGCCGGAGACTTTCGACAGGGACGGATACGCAGTATTTT	TRBV6-5	-	TRBD1	TRBJ2-3
CASNPRRGALGPSYEQYF	TGTGCCAGCAACCCCCGCCGGGGGGCTCTAGGGCCTTCCTACGAGCAGTACTTC	TRBV21-1	-	-	TRBJ2-7
CASSTGPFPGELFF	TGTGCCAGTAGTACGGGACCTTTCCCCGGGGAGCTGTTTTTT	TRBV19	-	-	TRBJ2-2
CASSPREGTEAFF	TGTGCCAGCAGCCCCCGTGAGGGGACTGAAGCTTTCTTT	TRBV7-6	-	-	TRBJ1-1
CASSLDLGRTDTQYF	TGCGCCAGCAGCTTGGATCTGGGGCGGACAGATACGCAGTATTTT	TRBV5-1	-	-	TRBJ2-3
CASSSVGDIWQYF	TGTGCCAGCAGTTCCGTCGGGGACATCTGGCAGTACTTC	TRBV2	-	-	TRBJ2-7
CASSLGLAGIYEQYF	TGCGCCAGCAGCTTGGGTCTAGCGGGTATTTACGAGCAGTACTTC	TRBV5-1	-	TRBD2	TRBJ2-7
CASSARGLAGYNEQFF	TGTGCCAGCAGCGCCCGGGGACTAGCGGGATACAATGAGCAGTTCTTC	TRBV9	-	TRBD2	TRBJ2-1
CASSEPGQGAYEQYF	TGTGCCAGCAGTGAACCTGGACAGGGTGCTTACGAGCAGTACTTC	TRBV6-1	few	TRBD1	TRBJ2-7
CASMGGSNQPQHF	TGTGCCAGCATGGGGGGAAGCAATCAGCCCCAGCATTTT	TRBV6-6	-	-	TRBJ1-5
CASSPRGYGADTQYF	TGTGCCAGTAGTCCCCGGGGCTATGGCGCAGATACGCAGTATTTT	TRBV19	-	-	TRBJ2-3